This record covers a single TCR beta chain. V dropped 5 bases and J dropped 6 bases, with 12 bases sitting between them. The germline CDR1 and CDR2 sequences are SGHAT and FQNNGV. The CDR3 sequence is 13 residues long. The sample is drawn from a study of shared clonotypes between healthy human individuals. The table came from immunoSEQ multiplex PCR; TCRdb's copy has only in-frame clones and leaves some out. The table has fewer than 1.6 million clones, approximately 98.5% seen once. The sequencing sample was made of naive CD4+ T cells sorted from blood. Subset indicated: CD45RA+ positively selected. The rearrangement joins TRBV11-2 to TRBJ2-3, with D possibly TRBD1 on 5 matching bases. The receptor was isolated from a young man in good health. This CDR3 reads CASSAPNRDTQYF. For the CDR3, the DNA is TGTGCCAGCAGCGCGCCGAACAGGGATACGCAGTATTTT.